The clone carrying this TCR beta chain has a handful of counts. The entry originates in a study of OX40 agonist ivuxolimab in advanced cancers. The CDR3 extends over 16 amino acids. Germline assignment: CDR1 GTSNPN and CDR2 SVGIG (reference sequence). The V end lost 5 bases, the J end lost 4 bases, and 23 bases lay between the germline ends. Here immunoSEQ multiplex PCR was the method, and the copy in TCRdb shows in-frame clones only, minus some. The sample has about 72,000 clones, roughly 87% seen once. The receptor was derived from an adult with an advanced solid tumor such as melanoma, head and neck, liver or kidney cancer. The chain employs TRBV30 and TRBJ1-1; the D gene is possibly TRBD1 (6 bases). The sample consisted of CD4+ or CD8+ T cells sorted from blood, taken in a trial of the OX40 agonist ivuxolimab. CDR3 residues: CAWGGRDTERSTEAFF. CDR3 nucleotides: TGTGCCTGGGGAGGCCGGGACACTGAGAGGAGCACTGAAGCTTTCTTT.